Listed below are T cell receptor beta chains from one sample, sequenced in a study of T cells expressing NK-cell markers. TCRdb reprocessed the 5' RACE reads; each CDR3 protein has one entry and no DNA is given. Its clone listing holds some 600,000 distinct CDR3 sequences. The sequencing sample was made of blood T cells: a sorted CD56 or NKG2C T cell subset, CD4+ or CD8+ T cells, or bulk PBMC T cells (not recorded which). These receptors originate from a man aged 18 to 29 in good health. CDR3s include the opening cysteine and the closing phenylalanine or tryptophan. Fields, in order: J gene, CDR3 length, V gene, CDR3 protein.

J gene: TRBJ2-7; CDR3 length: 15; V gene: TRBV12-3/TRBV12-4; CDR3 protein: CASSFRGASDYEQYF
J gene: TRBJ2-1; CDR3 length: 20; V gene: TRBV20-1; CDR3 protein: CSARDSTTSERRPKYNEQFF
J gene: TRBJ2-1; CDR3 length: 13; V gene: TRBV3-1; CDR3 protein: CASSQDHLNEQFF
J gene: TRBJ2-3; CDR3 length: 15; V gene: TRBV7-9; CDR3 protein: CASSLGGMSTDTQYF
J gene: TRBJ2-1; CDR3 length: 16; V gene: TRBV6-5; CDR3 protein: CASSYSARTIYNEQFF
J gene: TRBJ2-1; CDR3 length: 20; V gene: TRBV12-3/TRBV12-4; CDR3 protein: CASSLIRPGRLQSSYNEQFF
J gene: TRBJ2-7; CDR3 length: 13; V gene: TRBV7-2; CDR3 protein: CASSLGAPSEQYF
J gene: TRBJ2-1; CDR3 length: 13; V gene: TRBV21-1; CDR3 protein: CAPCRRRYNEQFF
J gene: TRBJ2-3; CDR3 length: 15; V gene: TRBV5-1; CDR3 protein: CASRYRQGGTDTQYF
J gene: TRBJ2-3; CDR3 length: 18; V gene: TRBV11-2; CDR3 protein: CASSGRLAGGPSTDTQYF